This T cell receptor beta chain is drawn from a study of cytomegalovirus exposure and HLA in healthy donors. The germline CDR1 and CDR2 sequences are SGHTA and FQGTGA. J was trimmed by 4 bases and V by 9 bases; bases with no gene match: 4. The CDR3 loop spans 12 amino acids. Overall study results and limits: Most TCR beta V segments were productive about 90% or about 30% of the time in an earlier analysis.

Turning to this clone: Its cognate antigen is unknown.

Use of 60 Vbeta and 13 Jbeta primers characterized the PCR. Sequenced by immunoSEQ multiplex PCR; TCRdb stores in-frame clones only, minus some. Here the sample spans around 190,000 clones, roughly 77% being singletons. This clonotype was obtained from a man under 40 in good health and CMV-seropositive. The specimen was PBMCs. V usage is TRBV7-3 and J usage is TRBJ2-3; TRBD2 matches 7 bases. The CDR3: CASSSGADTQYF. As DNA, the CDR3 is TGTGCCAGTTCTAGCGGAGCAGATACGCAGTATTTT.